The source of this TCR beta chain is a study of T cells in Graves' hyperthyroidism and ophthalmopathy. Patients showing uncontrolled infection, other autoimmune disease, pregnancy or lactation were ineligible. Concerning this clonotype: What it binds is unknown.

Regions amplified from RNA transcripts were the TCR beta CDR3 regions. First-round RT-PCR with HTBI primers amplified the TCR CDR3 region. Using its own MiXCR run on the multiplex PCR reads, TCRdb lists one record per CDR3 protein. The profile shows hundreds of thousands of distinct CDR3 sequences, roughly 13% of them singletons. General study findings and limits: Ophthalmopathy and stable hyperthyroidism were separated by a 13 V-J model.

Sample: blood. This TCR was recovered from a woman younger than 30 with Graves' hyperthyroidism.

CDR3 nucleotides: TGCGCCAGCAGCCAAGGGACAGGGGTGAACACTGAAGCTTTCTTT. It specifies CASSQGTGVNTEAFF. The chain recombines TRBV4-3 with TRBJ1-1, with 9 nucleotides matching TRBD1. Looked up from germline, CDR1 is LGHNA and CDR2 is YSLEER. Trimming at V came to 1 base and at J to 0 bases, leaving 0 bases not matched to a gene. CDR3 size: 15 residues.